The following is a TCR beta chain sequence with its context. This entry comes from a study of control samples from healthy donors and cancer patients. J gave up 6 bases and V 7 bases, and 11 bases lay outside the gene matches. The CDR3 length is 15 residues. The germline CDR1 and CDR2 sequences are SQVTM and ANQGSEA. TCRdb's copy holds only in-frame clones and misses some; the assay was immunoSEQ multiplex PCR. This table has about 200,000 clones, over 80% appearing once. The sequencing sample was made of blood. The receptor was derived from a man aged 25-40 years in good health. The J gene is TRBJ2-3, the V gene TRBV29-1; 12 bases match TRBD2. CDR3 residues: CSGRPRTSGDDTQYF. CDR3 coding DNA: TGCAGCGGCCGACCTCGGACTAGCGGGGACGATACGCAGTATTTT.